What follows describes a single T cell receptor (beta chain). The identical CDR3 is also encoded by other nucleotide sequences in the sample. Authors' methods: For nucleated cells, counts were estimated from reference gene primer amplification. Produced via immunoSEQ multiplex PCR; TCRdb's table is partial and in-frame only. V and J calls and clone size are as listed in that table; D and trimming were resolved from the DNA. Counted here are approximately 200,000 clones, roughly 77% occurring once; the ten biggest clones make up around 6%. The source of the sample is a study of blood T cell repertoires in COVID-19. Study overall: T cells, B-cell-depleted T cells, or PBMCs provided the cDNA or gDNA that served as material.

This CDR3 has 11 residues. The V and J ends lost 3 bases and 7 bases respectively, with 7 bases between them. The germline V gene has CDR1 DFQATT and CDR2 SNEGSKA (reference sequence). Seattle patient enrollment occurred during active infection, with longitudinal follow-up thereafter. This chain connects TRBV20-1 to TRBJ2-1, with D perhaps matching TRBD1 (6 bases). Sequencing was done on a sample of peripheral blood. The clonotype comes from a woman between 35 and 50 years old with COVID-19, enrolled during active disease. The CDR3 region is CSARRGNEQFF. The CDR3 coding sequence is TGCAGTGCTAGGAGGGGGAATGAGCAGTTCTTC.